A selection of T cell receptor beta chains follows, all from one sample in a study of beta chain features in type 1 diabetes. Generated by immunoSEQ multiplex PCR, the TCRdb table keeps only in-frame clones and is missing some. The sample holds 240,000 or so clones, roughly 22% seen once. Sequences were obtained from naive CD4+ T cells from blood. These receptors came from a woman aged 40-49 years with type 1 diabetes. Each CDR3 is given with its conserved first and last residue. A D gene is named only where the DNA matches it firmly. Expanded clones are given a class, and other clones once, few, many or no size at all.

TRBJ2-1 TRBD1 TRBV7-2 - CASSFDRGPYNEQFF TGTGCCAGCAGTTTTGACAGGGGACCCTACAATGAGCAGTTCTTC
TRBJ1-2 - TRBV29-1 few CSVIRQENYGYTF TGCAGCGTTATAAGACAGGAGAACTATGGCTACACCTTC
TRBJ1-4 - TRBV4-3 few CASSQDTGATWEKLFF TGCGCCAGCAGCCAAGATACTGGGGCTACATGGGAAAAACTGTTTTTT
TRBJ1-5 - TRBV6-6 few CASSGRREQPQHF TGTGCCAGCTCGGGGAGGCGGGAACAGCCCCAGCATTTT
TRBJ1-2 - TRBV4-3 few CASSQGLAYGYTF TGCGCCAGCAGCCAAGGTTTGGCCTATGGCTACACCTTC
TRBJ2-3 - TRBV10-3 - CAISTGTDTQYF TGTGCCATCAGCACAGGGACAGATACGCAGTATTTT
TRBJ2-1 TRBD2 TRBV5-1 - CASSLLAGGTDNEQFF TGCGCCAGCAGCCTATTAGCGGGGGGGACCGACAATGAGCAGTTCTTC
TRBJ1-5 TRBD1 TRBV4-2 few CASSQGGRGRLINQPQHF TGTGCCAGCAGCCAAGGCGGCAGGGGGCGGTTAATCAATCAGCCCCAGCATTTT
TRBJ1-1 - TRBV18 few CASTTGSEAFF TGTGCCAGCACGACGGGTTCTGAAGCTTTCTTT
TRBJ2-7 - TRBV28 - CASSLNWEQYF TGTGCCAGCAGCCTTAACTGGGAGCAGTACTTC
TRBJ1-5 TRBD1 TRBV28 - CASSPGGRYQPQHF TGTGCCAGCAGCCCAGGGGGCCGGTATCAGCCCCAGCATTTT
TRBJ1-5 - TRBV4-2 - CASSQEQGVQPQHF TGTGCCAGCAGCCAAGAACAAGGGGTCCAGCCCCAGCATTTT
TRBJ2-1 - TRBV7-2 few CASSGQQFEQFF TGTGCCAGCAGCGGCCAACAGTTTGAGCAGTTCTTC
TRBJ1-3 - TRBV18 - CASSPPSSSGNTIYF TGTGCCAGCTCACCACCCTCGTCCTCTGGAAACACCATATATTTT
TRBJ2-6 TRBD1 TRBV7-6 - CASSLSLGDRGLGGANVLTF TGTGCCAGCAGCTTAAGTCTCGGGGACAGGGGTCTTGGCGGGGCCAACGTCCTGACTTTC
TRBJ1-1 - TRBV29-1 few CSVRDFRYLNTEAFF TGCAGCGTTAGGGACTTCCGCTACTTGAACACTGAAGCTTTCTTT
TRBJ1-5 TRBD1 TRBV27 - CASSPGDRWQPQHF TGTGCCAGCAGTCCGGGGGACAGGTGGCAGCCCCAGCATTTT
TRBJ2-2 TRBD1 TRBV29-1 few CSVRGQASNTGELFF TGCAGCGTTCGAGGACAGGCCTCGAACACCGGGGAGCTGTTTTTT
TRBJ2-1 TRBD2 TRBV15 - CATSRDLTGGLLEQFF TGTGCCACCAGCAGAGATCTGACGGGGGGTTTGCTTGAGCAGTTCTTC
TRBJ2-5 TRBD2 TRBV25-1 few CASSLAGGPETQYF TGTGCCAGCAGTCTGGCGGGGGGGCCTGAGACCCAGTACTTC
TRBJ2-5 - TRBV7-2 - CASSPQTGRGETQYF TGTGCCAGCAGCCCCCAGACAGGCCGTGGAGAGACCCAGTACTTC
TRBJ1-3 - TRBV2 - CASSEQGISGNTIYF TGTGCCAGCAGTGAACAGGGTATCTCTGGAAACACCATATATTTT
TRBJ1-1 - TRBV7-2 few CASSRPGLMGTEAFF TGTGCCAGCAGCCGTCCAGGGCTTATGGGAACTGAAGCTTTCTTT
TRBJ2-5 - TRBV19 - CASSIDLQGTQYF TGTGCCAGTAGTATAGATCTACAGGGAACCCAGTACTTC
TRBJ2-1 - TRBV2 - CASRRELGSTTYNEQFF TGTGCCAGCCGAAGGGAGCTGGGGAGTACCACCTACAATGAGCAGTTCTTC
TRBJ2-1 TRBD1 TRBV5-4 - CASSVRQGNNEQFF TGTGCCAGCAGCGTCCGACAGGGGAACAATGAGCAGTTCTTC
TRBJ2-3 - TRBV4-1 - CASSPPTDTQYF TGCGCCAGCAGCCCCCCGACAGATACGCAGTATTTT
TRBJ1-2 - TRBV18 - CASSPRTKESYTF TGTGCCAGCTCTCCACGGACAAAGGAAAGCTACACCTTC
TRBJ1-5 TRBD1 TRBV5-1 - CASSLEGQGGNQPQHF TGCGCCAGCAGCTTGGAAGGACAGGGCGGCAATCAGCCCCAGCATTTT
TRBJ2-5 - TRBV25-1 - CASSESERRETQYF TGTGCCAGCAGTGAATCAGAGAGGAGGGAGACCCAGTACTTC
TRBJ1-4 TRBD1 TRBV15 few CATSRVAGQGGSDEKLFF TGTGCCACCAGCAGAGTAGCGGGACAGGGGGGATCAGATGAAAAACTGTTTTTT
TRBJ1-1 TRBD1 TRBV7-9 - CASRPHPTGRNTEAFF TGTGCCAGCAGACCTCACCCGACAGGGCGGAACACTGAAGCTTTCTTT
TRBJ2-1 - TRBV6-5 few CASSYSLWSRDEQFF TGTGCCAGCAGTTACTCGCTCTGGAGCCGGGATGAGCAGTTCTTC
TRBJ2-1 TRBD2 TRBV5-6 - CASSPDYAGDGNEQFF TGTGCCAGCAGCCCGGACTATGCGGGAGACGGTAATGAGCAGTTCTTC
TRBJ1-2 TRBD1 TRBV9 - CASSPRDSGNYGYTF TGTGCCAGCAGCCCCCGGGACAGCGGTAACTATGGCTACACCTTC
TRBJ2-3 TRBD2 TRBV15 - CATSPRRGAGDTDTQYF TGTGCCACCAGCCCAAGGAGAGGAGCGGGGGACACAGATACGCAGTATTTT
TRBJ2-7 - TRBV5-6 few CASSPAKQGRYEQYF TGTGCCAGCAGCCCCGCGAAGCAGGGGCGCTACGAGCAGTACTTC
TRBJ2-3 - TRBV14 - CASSQLPATDTQYF TGTGCCAGCAGCCAACTGCCAGCGACAGATACGCAGTATTTT
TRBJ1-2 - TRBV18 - CASSPLRGPGYTF TGTGCCAGCTCACCACTCAGAGGGCCTGGCTACACCTTC
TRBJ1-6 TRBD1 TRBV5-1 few CASSLDAGQGNSPLHF TGCGCCAGCAGCTTGGACGCGGGACAGGGCAACTCACCCCTCCACTTT
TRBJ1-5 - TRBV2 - CASSAGGGNQPQHF TGTGCCAGCAGTGCGGGCGGGGGCAATCAGCCCCAGCATTTT
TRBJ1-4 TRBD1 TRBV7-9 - CASSLQGATNEKLFF TGTGCCAGCAGCCTTCAGGGGGCAACTAATGAAAAACTGTTTTTT
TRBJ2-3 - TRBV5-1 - CASSFGGSTDTQYF TGCGCCAGCAGCTTCGGGGGTAGCACAGATACGCAGTATTTT
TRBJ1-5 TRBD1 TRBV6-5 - CASSFSGGSNNQPQHF TGTGCCAGCAGTTTTTCAGGGGGCTCTAACAATCAGCCCCAGCATTTT
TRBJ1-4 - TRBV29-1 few CSGSGATNEKLFF TGCAGCGGTTCGGGTGCAACTAATGAAAAACTGTTTTTT
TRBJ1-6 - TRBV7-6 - CASSFEATPNNSPLHF TGTGCCAGCAGCTTCGAGGCTACTCCGAATAATTCACCCCTCCACTTT
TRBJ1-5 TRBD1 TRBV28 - CASSWSGQGVQPQHF TGTGCCAGCAGTTGGTCGGGACAGGGGGTGCAGCCCCAGCATTTT
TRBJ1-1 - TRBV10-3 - CAISGAPGGEAFF TGTGCCATCAGTGGGGCCCCGGGGGGTGAAGCTTTCTTT
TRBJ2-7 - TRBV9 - CASSVGGAGPSEQYF TGTGCCAGCAGCGTAGGGGGCGCAGGGCCCAGCGAGCAGTACTTC
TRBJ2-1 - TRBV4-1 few CASSQAHWSSYNEQFF TGCGCCAGCAGCCAAGCACACTGGAGCTCCTACAATGAGCAGTTCTTC
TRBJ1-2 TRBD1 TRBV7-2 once CASSLTRGQGYTF TGTGCCAGCAGCTTAACAAGGGGGCAAGGCTACACCTTC
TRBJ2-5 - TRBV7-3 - CASSLLGADSTQYF TGTGCCAGCAGCCTCCTAGGGGCGGATTCGACCCAGTACTTC
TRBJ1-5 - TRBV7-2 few CASSLASDQPQHF TGTGCCAGCAGCTTAGCCAGCGATCAGCCCCAGCATTTT
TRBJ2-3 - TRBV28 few CAISRVPVLTDTQYF TGTGCCATCTCGAGGGTACCAGTTCTCACAGATACGCAGTATTTT
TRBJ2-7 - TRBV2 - CASSERWSSYEQYF TGTGCCAGCAGTGAGCGGTGGAGCTCCTACGAGCAGTACTTC
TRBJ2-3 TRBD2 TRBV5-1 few CASKTTSGGTDTQYF TGCGCCAGCAAGACGACTAGCGGGGGGACCGATACGCAGTATTTT
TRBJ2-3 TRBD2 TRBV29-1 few CSVEAGGADTQYF TGCAGCGTTGAAGCGGGGGGGGCAGATACGCAGTATTTT
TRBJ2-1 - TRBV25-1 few CASSVGGGRNEQFF TGTGCCAGCAGTGTGGGGGGGGGCCGGAATGAGCAGTTCTTC
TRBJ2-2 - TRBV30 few CAYQKGEGELFF TGTGCTTACCAGAAGGGGGAAGGGGAGCTGTTTTTT
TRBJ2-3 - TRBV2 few CASRSSGGTDTQYF TGTGCCAGCAGGTCATCGGGAGGCACAGATACGCAGTATTTT